The T cell receptor (beta chain) under discussion was sequenced for a study of blood T cell repertoires in COVID-19. The CDR3 has 15 residues. Germline V CDR1 and CDR2: KGHDR, SFDVKD. V was trimmed by 8 bases and J by 0 bases, leaving 16 bases between them. Study processing details: Reference gene primer amplification gave nucleated cell count estimates. TCRdb's table, derived via immunoSEQ multiplex PCR, lists solely in-frame clones and lacks some. V and J calls and clone size are copied from that table; D and trimming were computed from the DNA. The top ten hold approximately 9.7% of the sample, which has 250,000 or so clones, around nine tenths seen once.

The clonotype was recovered from a man aged 35-49 years with active or convalescent COVID-19. Sequencing used peripheral blood. The chain links TRBV24-1 to TRBJ2-7; D uncertain. The CDR3 coding sequence is TGTGCCACCACGCACTTCCGCCTTAGCTCCTACGAGCAGTACTTC. It specifies CATTHFRLSSYEQYF.